Shown below are 5 T cell receptor beta chains from a single sample sequenced in a study of cytomegalovirus exposure and HLA in healthy donors. PCR was performed using 60 Vbeta and 13 Jbeta primers. Sequencing was performed with immunoSEQ multiplex PCR; in TCRdb, only in-frame clones are kept and a portion is missing. In the table there are 99,000 or so clones, around 82% of which are singletons. The sample consisted of PBMCs. The source of these receptors is a woman in her thirties or forties in good health and CMV-seronegative.

The chain recombines TRBV7-9 with TRBJ1-6; D remains ambiguous. The CDR3 is made up of 16 amino acids. Germline V gene data show CDR1 as SEHNR and CDR2 as FQNEAQ (reference sequence). The ends were cut back, 5 bases at V and 0 bases at J, with 11 bases in the middle. The CDR3 DNA reads as TGTGCCAGCAGCGAAGATGAGAACTCCTATAATTCACCCCTCCACTTT. As protein: CASSEDENSYNSPLHF.

This clone was seen a handful of times. J is TRBJ1-1 and V is TRBV6-6; 7 nucleotides match TRBD1. CDR1 and CDR2 (germline): MNHNY, SVGAGI (reference sequence). The CDR3 length is 15 residues. Losses at the gene ends were 5 bases for V and 6 bases for J; bases not matched to a gene: 12. CDR3 nucleotides: TGTGCCAGCAGTCGAGACAGGGCCAGCAGGGCTGAAGCTTTCTTT. The encoded protein is CASSRDRASRAEAFF.

The rearrangement joins TRBV29-1 to TRBJ2-7; the D gene is possibly TRBD2 (5 bases). Germline V gene lookup returns CDR1 SQVTM and CDR2 ANQGSEA. Trimming removed 4 bases at V and 0 bases at J, with 13 bases between. This CDR3 spans 14 amino acids. CDR3 in amino acids: CSVVERRSSYEQYF. The DNA for the CDR3 is TGCAGCGTTGTGGAGCGGAGGAGCTCCTACGAGCAGTACTTC.

The genes are TRBV5-4 and TRBJ2-3; 7 nucleotides agree with TRBD1. This CDR3 is built from 13 residues. V shed 5 bases and J 2 bases; nucleotides not matched to a gene: 2. Germline V gene lookup returns CDR1 SGHNT and CDR2 YYREEE (reference sequence). DNA for the CDR3: TGTGCCAGCAGAGACAGGGACACAGATACGCAGTATTTT. It specifies CASRDRDTDTQYF.

This clone was picked up a small number of times. V usage is TRBV7-9 and J usage is TRBJ1-2; 9 nucleotides line up with TRBD1. J was trimmed by 6 bases and V by 3 bases; bases with no gene match: 14. This CDR3 contains 17 residues. In germline, CDR1 is SEHNR, CDR2 FQNEAQ (reference sequence). The CDR3 reads CASSFDPYRDRVNGYTF. The CDR3, as DNA: TGTGCCAGCAGCTTTGACCCCTACCGGGACAGGGTTAATGGCTACACCTTC. Drawing the rest from reference TRBV7-9 and TRBJ1-2, the complete variable domain is DTGVSQNPRHKITKRGQNVTFRCDPISEHNRLYWYRQTLGQGPEFLTYFQNEAQLEKSRLLSDRFSAERPKGSFSTLEIQRTEQGDSAMYLCASSFDPYRDRVNGYTFGSGTRLTVV.